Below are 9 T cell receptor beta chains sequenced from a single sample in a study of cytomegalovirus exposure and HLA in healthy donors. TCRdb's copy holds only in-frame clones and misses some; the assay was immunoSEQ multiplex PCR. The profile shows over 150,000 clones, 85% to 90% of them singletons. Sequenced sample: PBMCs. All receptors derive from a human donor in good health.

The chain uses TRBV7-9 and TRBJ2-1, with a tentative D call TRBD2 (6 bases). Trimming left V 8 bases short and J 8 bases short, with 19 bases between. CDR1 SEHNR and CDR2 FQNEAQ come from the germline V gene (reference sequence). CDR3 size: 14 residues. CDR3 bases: TGTGCCAGCTGTTCGGCGGGGACCGGGGATGAGCAGTTCTTC. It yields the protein CASCSAGTGDEQFF.

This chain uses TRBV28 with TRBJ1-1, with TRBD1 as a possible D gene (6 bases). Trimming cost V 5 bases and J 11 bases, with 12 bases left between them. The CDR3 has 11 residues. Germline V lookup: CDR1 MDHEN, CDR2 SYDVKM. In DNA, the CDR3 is TGTGCCAGCAGTGCAACAGGGAACGCTTTCTTT. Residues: CASSATGNAFF.

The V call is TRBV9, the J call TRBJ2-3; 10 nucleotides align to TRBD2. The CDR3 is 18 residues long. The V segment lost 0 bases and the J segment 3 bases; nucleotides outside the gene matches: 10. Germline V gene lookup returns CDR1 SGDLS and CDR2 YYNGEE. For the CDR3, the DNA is TGTGCCAGCAGCGTAGTTGGTGGACTAGCGGTAGGAACAGATACGCAGTATTTT. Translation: CASSVVGGLAVGTDTQYF.

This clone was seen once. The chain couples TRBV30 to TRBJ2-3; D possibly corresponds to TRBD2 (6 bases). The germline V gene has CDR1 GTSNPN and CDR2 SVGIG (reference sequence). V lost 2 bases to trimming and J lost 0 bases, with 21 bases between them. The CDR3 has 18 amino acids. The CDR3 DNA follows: TGTGCCTGGAGTTCGCCGGGACTCCGTCTTTCTAGCACAGATACGCAGTATTTT. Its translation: CAWSSPGLRLSSTDTQYF.

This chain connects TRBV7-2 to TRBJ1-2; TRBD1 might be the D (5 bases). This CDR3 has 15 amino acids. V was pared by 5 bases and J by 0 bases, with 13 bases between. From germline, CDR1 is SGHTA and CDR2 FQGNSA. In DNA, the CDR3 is TGTGCCAGCAGCGTCACAGGATCCCCTAACTATGGCTACACCTTC. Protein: CASSVTGSPNYGYTF.

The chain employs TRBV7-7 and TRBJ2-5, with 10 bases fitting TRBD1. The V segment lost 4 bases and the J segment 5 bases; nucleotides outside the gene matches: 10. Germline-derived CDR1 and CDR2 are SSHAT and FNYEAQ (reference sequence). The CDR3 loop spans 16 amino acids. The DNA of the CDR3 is TGTGCCAGCAGCTCAGAAACGGGACAGGGGCTTGAGACCCAGTACTTC. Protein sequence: CASSSETGQGLETQYF.

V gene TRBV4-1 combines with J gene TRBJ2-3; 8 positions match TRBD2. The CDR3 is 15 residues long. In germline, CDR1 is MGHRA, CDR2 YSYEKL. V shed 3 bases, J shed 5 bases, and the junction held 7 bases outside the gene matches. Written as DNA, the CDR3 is TGCGCCAGCAGCCAGATCGGGACTAGGATAGATACGCAGTATTTT. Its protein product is CASSQIGTRIDTQYF.

The chain's CDR3 is CASSFPTGQGRMRTQYF. The CDR3 DNA reads as TGCGCCAGCAGCTTCCCAACGGGACAGGGGAGGATGCGTACGCAGTATTTT. The V gene is TRBV5-1, the J gene TRBJ2-3, with 10 bases aligning to TRBD1. CDR1 is SGHRS, CDR2 YFSETQ, per germline. This CDR3 spans 17 amino acids. The V and J ends lost 2 bases and 8 bases, in that order; junction bases with no gene match: 14.

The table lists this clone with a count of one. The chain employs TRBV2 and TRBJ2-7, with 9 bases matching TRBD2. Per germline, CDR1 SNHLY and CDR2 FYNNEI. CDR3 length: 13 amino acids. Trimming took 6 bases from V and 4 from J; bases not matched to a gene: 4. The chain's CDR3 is CASRGLALYEQYF. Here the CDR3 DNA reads TGTGCCAGCAGGGGACTAGCCCTTTACGAGCAGTACTTC. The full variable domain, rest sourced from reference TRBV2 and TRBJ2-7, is EPEVTQTPSHQVTQMGQEVILRCVPISNHLYFYWYRQILGQKVEFLVSFYNNEISEKSEIFDDQFSVERPDGSNFTLKIRSTKLEDSAMYFCASRGLALYEQYFGPGTRLTVT.